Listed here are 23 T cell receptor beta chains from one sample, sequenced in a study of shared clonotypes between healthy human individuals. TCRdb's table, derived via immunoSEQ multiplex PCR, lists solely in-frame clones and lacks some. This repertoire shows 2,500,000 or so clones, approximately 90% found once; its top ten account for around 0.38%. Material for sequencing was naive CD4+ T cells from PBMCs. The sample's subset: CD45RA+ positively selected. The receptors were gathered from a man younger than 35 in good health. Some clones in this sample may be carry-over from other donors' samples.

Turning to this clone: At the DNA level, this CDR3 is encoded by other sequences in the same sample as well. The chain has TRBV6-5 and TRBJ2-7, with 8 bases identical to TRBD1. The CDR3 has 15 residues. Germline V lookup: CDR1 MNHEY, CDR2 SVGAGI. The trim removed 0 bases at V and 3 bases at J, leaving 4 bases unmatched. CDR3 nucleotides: TGTGCCAGCAGTTACTCAGACAGGGGTGGCTACGAGCAGTACTTC. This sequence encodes CASSYSDRGGYEQYF.

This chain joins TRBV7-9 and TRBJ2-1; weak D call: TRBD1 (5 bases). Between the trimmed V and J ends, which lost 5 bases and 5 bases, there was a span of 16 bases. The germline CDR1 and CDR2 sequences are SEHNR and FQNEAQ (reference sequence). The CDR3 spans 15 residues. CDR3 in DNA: TGTGCCAGCAGCCCCCTGGGCAGGGCAGACAATGAGCAGTTCTTC. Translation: CASSPLGRADNEQFF.

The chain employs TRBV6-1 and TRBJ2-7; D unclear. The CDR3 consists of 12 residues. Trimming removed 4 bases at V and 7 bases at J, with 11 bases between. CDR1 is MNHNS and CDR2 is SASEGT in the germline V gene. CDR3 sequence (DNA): TGTGCCAGCAGTGGTTCGGTGTGGGAGCAGTACTTC. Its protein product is CASSGSVWEQYF.

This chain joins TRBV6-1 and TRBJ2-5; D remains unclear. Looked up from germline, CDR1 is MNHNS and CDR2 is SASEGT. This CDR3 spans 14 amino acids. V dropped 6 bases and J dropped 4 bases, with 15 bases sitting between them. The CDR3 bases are TGTGCCAGCAGGCCCGAGTTTGATATAGAGACCCAGTACTTC. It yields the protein CASRPEFDIETQYF.

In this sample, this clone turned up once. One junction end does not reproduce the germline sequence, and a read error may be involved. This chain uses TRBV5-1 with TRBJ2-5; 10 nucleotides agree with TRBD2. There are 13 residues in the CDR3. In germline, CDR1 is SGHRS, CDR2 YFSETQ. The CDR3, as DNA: TGCGCCAGCCGCCGGACTAGCGGAGAGACCCAGCACTTC. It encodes CASRRTSGETQHF. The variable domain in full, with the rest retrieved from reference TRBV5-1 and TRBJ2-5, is KAGVTQTPRYLIKTRGQQVTLSCSPISGHRSVSWYQQTPGQGLQFLFEYFSETQRNKGNFPGRFSGRQFSNSRSEMNVSTLELGDSALYLCASRRTSGETQHFGPGTRLLVL.

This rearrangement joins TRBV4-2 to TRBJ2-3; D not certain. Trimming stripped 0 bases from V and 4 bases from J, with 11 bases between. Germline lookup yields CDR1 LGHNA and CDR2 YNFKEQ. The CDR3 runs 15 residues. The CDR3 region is CASSQDQTAPDTQYF. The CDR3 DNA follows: TGTGCCAGCAGCCAAGATCAGACTGCTCCAGATACGCAGTATTTT.

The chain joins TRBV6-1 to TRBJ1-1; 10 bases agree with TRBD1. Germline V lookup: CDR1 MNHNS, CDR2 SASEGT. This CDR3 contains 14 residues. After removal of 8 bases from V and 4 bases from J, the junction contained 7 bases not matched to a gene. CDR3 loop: CASVTGGLGTEAFF. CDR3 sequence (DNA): TGTGCCAGCGTGACAGGGGGCTTGGGCACTGAAGCTTTCTTT.

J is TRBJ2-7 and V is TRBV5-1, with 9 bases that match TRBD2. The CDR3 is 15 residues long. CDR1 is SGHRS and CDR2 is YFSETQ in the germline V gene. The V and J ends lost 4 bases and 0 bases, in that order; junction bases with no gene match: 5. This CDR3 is CASSALSGSSYEQYF. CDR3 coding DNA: TGCGCCAGCAGCGCCCTTAGCGGGAGCTCCTACGAGCAGTACTTC.

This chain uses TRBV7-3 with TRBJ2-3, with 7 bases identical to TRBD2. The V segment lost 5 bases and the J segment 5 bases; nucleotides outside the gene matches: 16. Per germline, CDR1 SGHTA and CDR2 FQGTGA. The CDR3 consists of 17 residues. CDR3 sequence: CASSLGTSSGLGDTQYF. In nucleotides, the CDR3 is TGTGCCAGCAGCCTAGGGACGTCTAGCGGATTAGGAGATACGCAGTATTTT.

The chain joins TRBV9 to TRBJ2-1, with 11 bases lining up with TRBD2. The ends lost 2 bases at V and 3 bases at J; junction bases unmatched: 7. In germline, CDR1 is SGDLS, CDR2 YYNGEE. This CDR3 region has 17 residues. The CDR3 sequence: CASSVGPGTSGYNEQFF. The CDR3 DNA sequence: TGTGCCAGCAGCGTCGGGCCCGGGACTAGCGGCTACAATGAGCAGTTCTTC. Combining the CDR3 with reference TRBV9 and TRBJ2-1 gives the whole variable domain DSGVTQTPKHLITATGQRVTLRCSPRSGDLSVYWYQQSLDQGLQFLIQYYNGEERAKGNILERFSAQQFPDLHSELNLSSLELGDSALYFCASSVGPGTSGYNEQFFGPGTRLTVL.

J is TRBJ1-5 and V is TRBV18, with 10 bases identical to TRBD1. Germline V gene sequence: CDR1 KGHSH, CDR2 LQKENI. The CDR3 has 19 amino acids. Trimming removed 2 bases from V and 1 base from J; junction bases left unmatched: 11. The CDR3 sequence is CASSPSGTGVGVSNQPQHF. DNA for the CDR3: TGTGCCAGCTCACCATCCGGGACAGGGGTGGGTGTAAGCAATCAGCCCCAGCATTTT.

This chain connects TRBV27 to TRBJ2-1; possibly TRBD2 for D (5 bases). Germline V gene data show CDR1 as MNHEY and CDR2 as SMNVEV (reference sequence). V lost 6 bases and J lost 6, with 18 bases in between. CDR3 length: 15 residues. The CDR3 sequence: CASSLRRSVFNEQFF. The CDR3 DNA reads TGTGCCAGCAGCCTCAGGAGGTCGGTATTCAATGAGCAGTTCTTC.

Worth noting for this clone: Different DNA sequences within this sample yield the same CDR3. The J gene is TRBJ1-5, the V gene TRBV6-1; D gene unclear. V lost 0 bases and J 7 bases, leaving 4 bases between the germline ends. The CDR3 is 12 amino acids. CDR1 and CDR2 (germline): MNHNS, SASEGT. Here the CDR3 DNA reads TGTGCCAGCAGTGAAGCGGGGCAGCCCCAGCATTTT. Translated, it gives CASSEAGQPQHF.

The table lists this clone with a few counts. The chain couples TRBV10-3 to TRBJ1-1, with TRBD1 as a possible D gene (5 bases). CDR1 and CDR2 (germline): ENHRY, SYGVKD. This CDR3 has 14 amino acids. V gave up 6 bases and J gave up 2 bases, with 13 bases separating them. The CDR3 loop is CAIRPGPVNTEAFF. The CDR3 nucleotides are TGTGCCATCAGGCCGGGACCCGTAAACACTGAAGCTTTCTTT.

The CDR3 coding sequence is TGTGCCAGCAGCCAATCCGGGACCATCCCTTTTCGGCAGTTCTTC. It specifies CASSQSGTIPFRQFF. V is TRBV14 and J is TRBJ2-1; D tentatively reads TRBD1 or TRBD2 (5 bases each). Germline V lookup: CDR1 SGHDN, CDR2 FVKESK. This CDR3 is 15 amino acids long. V was clipped by 2 bases and J by 12 bases, with 20 bases between them.

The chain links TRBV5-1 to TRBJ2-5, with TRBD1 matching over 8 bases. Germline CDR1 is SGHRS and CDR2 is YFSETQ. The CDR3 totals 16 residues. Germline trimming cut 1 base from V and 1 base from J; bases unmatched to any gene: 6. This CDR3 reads CASSLRAGGAQETQYF. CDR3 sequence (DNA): TGCGCCAGCAGCTTGAGGGCAGGGGGCGCCCAAGAGACCCAGTACTTC.

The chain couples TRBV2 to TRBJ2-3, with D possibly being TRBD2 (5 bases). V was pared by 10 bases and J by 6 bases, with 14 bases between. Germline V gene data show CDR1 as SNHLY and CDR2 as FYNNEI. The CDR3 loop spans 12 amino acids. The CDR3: CATNPRRDTQYF. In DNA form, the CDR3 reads TGTGCCACCAACCCTAGGAGGGATACGCAGTATTTT.

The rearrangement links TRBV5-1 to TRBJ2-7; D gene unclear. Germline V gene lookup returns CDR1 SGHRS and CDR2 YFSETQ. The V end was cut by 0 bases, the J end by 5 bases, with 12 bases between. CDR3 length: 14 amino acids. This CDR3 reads CASSLAVGQDEQYF. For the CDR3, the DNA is TGCGCCAGCAGCTTGGCCGTAGGGCAGGACGAGCAGTACTTC.

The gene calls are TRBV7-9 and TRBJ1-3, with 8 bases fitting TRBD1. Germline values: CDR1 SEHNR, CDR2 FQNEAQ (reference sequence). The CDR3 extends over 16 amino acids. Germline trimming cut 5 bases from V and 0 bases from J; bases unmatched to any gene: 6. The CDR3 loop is CASSARTGHSGNTIYF. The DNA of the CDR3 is TGTGCCAGCAGCGCGCGGACAGGGCACTCTGGAAACACCATATATTTT.

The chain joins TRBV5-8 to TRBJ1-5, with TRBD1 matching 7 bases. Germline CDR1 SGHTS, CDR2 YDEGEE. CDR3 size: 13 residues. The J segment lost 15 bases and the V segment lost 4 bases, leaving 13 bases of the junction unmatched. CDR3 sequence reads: CASSLGQLRKSHF. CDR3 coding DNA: TGTGCCAGCAGCCTGGGACAGCTAAGGAAGTCGCATTTT.

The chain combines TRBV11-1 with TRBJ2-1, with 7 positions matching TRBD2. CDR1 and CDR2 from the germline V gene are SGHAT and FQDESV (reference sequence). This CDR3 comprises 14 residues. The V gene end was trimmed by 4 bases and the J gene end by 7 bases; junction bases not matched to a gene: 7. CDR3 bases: TGTGCCAGCAGCTCGCACCCGGGGGGAAATGAGCAGTTCTTC. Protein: CASSSHPGGNEQFF.

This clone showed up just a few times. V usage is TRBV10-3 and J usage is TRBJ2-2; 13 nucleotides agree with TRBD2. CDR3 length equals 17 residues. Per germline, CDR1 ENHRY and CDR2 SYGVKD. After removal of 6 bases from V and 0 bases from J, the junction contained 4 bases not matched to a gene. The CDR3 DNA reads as TGTGCCATCAGCCCCGGGACTAGCGGGGCGAACACCGGGGAGCTGTTTTTT. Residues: CAISPGTSGANTGELFF.

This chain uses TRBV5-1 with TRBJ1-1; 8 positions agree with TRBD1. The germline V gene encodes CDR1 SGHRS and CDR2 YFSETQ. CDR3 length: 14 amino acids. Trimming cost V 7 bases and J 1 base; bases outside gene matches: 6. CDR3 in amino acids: CASETGTGNTEAFF. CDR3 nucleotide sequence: TGCGCCAGCGAAACCGGGACAGGGAACACTGAAGCTTTCTTT.